Detailed here is one T cell receptor (beta chain). The data originate from a study of blood T cell repertoires in COVID-19. Study background: Acute and convalescent COVID-19 samples came from the United States, Italy and Spain. From T cells, B-cell-depleted T cells, or PBMCs came the material, which was cDNA or gDNA.

Methods used by the authors: Estimated nucleated cell counts came from reference gene primer amplification. Libraries were prepared by immunoSEQ multiplex PCR; TCRdb keeps only in-frame clonotypes and omits some of them. That table is the source of V, J and clone size, and D and trimming were worked out from the DNA. There are some 99,000 clones in the sample; about 90% occur only once, and 4.5% lies in the top ten. From germline, CDR1 is MGHRA and CDR2 YSYEKL. Losses at the gene ends were 1 base for V and 8 bases for J; bases not matched to a gene: 12. The CDR3 loop spans 16 amino acids. The J gene is TRBJ1-1, the V gene TRBV4-1, with 8 bases that match TRBD1. The sample was peripheral blood. This clonotype was obtained from a man aged 65 to 85 with acute or convalescent COVID-19. CDR3 nucleotide sequence: TGCGCCAGCAGCCAAGTTTCACGGACAGGGTCCCCGGAAGCTTTCTTT. Translation gives CASSQVSRTGSPEAFF.